Listed below are T cell receptor beta chains from one sample, sequenced in a study of T-cell memory formation after mild COVID-19. TCRdb reprocessed the 5' RACE reads via MiXCR and lists one record per CDR3 protein. Of 550,000 to 600,000 distinct CDR3 sequences in the sample, about a fifth were seen once. Sequences were obtained from PBMCs or a T cell subset sorted from them (not recorded which). Receptors originate from an adult woman who had mild COVID-19 (a few samples of this study predate the infection). Cell type and time point are not known. Both conserved end residues are part of each CDR3. The D gene is left open where the match is weak. For some rows the clone size is stated as once, few or many, or as a class when expanded; others skip it.

J gene	V gene	clone size	D gene	CDR3 DNA	CDR3 protein
TRBJ2-1	TRBV7-9	few	TRBD2	TGTGCCAGCAGCTCCACTAGCGGGAGGGCCATATACAATGAGCAGTTCTTC	CASSSTSGRAIYNEQFF
TRBJ2-3	TRBV6-5	few	.	TGTGCCAGCAGTTACACACCGGACGGCAGGAGCACAGATACGCAGTATTTT	CASSYTPDGRSTDTQYF
TRBJ1-1	TRBV7-8	few	.	TGTGCCAGCAGCTTAGGGAATATGAACACTGAAGCTTTCTTT	CASSLGNMNTEAFF
TRBJ2-3	TRBV18	.	.	TGTGCCAGCTCACCACGGGGGGGCCGCACAGATACGCAGTATTTT	CASSPRGGRTDTQYF
TRBJ2-2	TRBV3-1	few	TRBD2	TGTGCCAGCGACGGGGGGACTAGCGTTAACACCGGGGAGCTGTTTTTT	CASDGGTSVNTGELFF
TRBJ2-3	TRBV5-1	.	.	TGCGCCAGCAGCTTGGAGGGCGCGACCACAGATACGCAGTATTTT	CASSLEGATTDTQYF
TRBJ2-5	TRBV20-1	few	.	TGCAGTGCTAGAGATTTCCCGGGAGAGTACTTC	CSARDFPGEYF
TRBJ1-5	TRBV30	.	TRBD1	TGTGCCTGGAGTGTAGGGGACAGGGATCGCAATCAGCCCCAGCATTTT	CAWSVGDRDRNQPQHF
TRBJ2-7	TRBV6-2/TRBV6-3	few	.	TGTGCCAGCAGTTACTCTCCTCTTGCCTCTTCCTACGAGCAGTACTTC	CASSYSPLASSYEQYF
TRBJ2-1	TRBV5-1	.	TRBD2	TGCGCCAGCAGATCAGATAGCGGGGGGTATGAGCAGTTCTTC	CASRSDSGGYEQFF
TRBJ2-5	TRBV29-1	.	.	TGCAGCGTTGAAGGACAAGGTCGGGAAGAGACCCAGTACTTC	CSVEGQGREETQYF
TRBJ2-5	TRBV24-1	few	TRBD1	TGTGCCACCAGTGACTCCGGGACAGGAGACTTACAAGAGACCCAGTACTTC	CATSDSGTGDLQETQYF
TRBJ2-7	TRBV14	.	.	TGTGCCAGCAGCCCTGGCCAGAACTACGAGCAGTACTTC	CASSPGQNYEQYF
TRBJ2-7	TRBV14	.	.	TGTGCCAGCAGCCTCACCATCTACGAGCAGTACTTC	CASSLTIYEQYF
TRBJ2-1	TRBV7-8	.	.	TGTGCCAGCAGCCCTCTGGAGAGCTCCTACAATGAGCAGTTCTTC	CASSPLESSYNEQFF
TRBJ2-7	TRBV4-3	.	TRBD2	TGCGCCAGCAGCCACCAGACTAGCGGCCCCTACGAGCAGTACTTC	CASSHQTSGPYEQYF
TRBJ2-1	TRBV7-9	few	.	TGTGCCAGCAGCCTAGACAGTAGGGTTTCATGGCAGTTCTTC	CASSLDSRVSWQFF
TRBJ2-1	TRBV11-2	few	TRBD2	TGTGCCAGCAGACGGGGCGGGGGGGCTGGTGAGCAGTTCTTC	CASRRGGGAGEQFF
TRBJ2-1	TRBV28	few	TRBD2	TGTGCCAGCAGTTTCTCGGGACTAGCGGGCTCCTACAATGAGCAGTTCTTC	CASSFSGLAGSYNEQFF
TRBJ2-3	TRBV6-2/TRBV6-3	few	TRBD2	TGTGCCAGCAGGCGGGGGGGCCTGTTGGATACGCAGTATTTT	CASRRGGLLDTQYF
TRBJ2-5	TRBV5-1	.	TRBD1	TGCGCCAGCAGCTCCGGGACAGATCAAGAGACCCAGTACTTC	CASSSGTDQETQYF
TRBJ1-4	TRBV6-5	.	.	TGTGCCAGCAGGCCCTCGGACAGATGGAATGAAAAACTGTTTTTT	CASRPSDRWNEKLFF